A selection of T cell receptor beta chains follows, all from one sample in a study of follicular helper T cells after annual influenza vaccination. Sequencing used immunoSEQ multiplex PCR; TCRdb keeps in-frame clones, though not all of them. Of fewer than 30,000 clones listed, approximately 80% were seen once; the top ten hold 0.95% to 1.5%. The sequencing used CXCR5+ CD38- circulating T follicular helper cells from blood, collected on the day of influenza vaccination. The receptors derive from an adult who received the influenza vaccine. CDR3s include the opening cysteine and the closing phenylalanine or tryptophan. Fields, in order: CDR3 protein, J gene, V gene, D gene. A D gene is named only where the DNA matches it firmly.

CASSQGQNNEKLFF	TRBJ1-4	TRBV4-1	.
CASSSLLAESYNEQFF	TRBJ2-1	TRBV28	TRBD2
CASSEGGRGTEAFF	TRBJ1-1	TRBV13	.
CSARTFPSYEQYF	TRBJ2-7	TRBV29-1	.
CASNRDYNSPLHF	TRBJ1-6	TRBV19	.
CASSVGTSGGADTQYF	TRBJ2-3	TRBV9	TRBD2
CASSSGESNYGYTF	TRBJ1-2	TRBV5-1	.
CASSETGGGGYTF	TRBJ1-2	TRBV7-3	TRBD1
CASSYSWNSPLHF	TRBJ1-6	TRBV7-9	.
CAWSHGTSGYNEQFF	TRBJ2-1	TRBV30	TRBD2
CASSQQKGYFYGYTF	TRBJ1-2	TRBV18	.
CASSSGDRVQNYGYTF	TRBJ1-2	TRBV5-4	TRBD1
CASSPLGGWNNEQFF	TRBJ2-1	TRBV18	TRBD2